The sequence of this T cell receptor beta chain was determined in a study of shared clonotypes between healthy human individuals. Study-level points and caveats: As a rule, naive subsets had a larger estimated richness than memory subsets. It was anticipated that sequencing depth would influence how many clonotypes donors shared. Rarefaction exposed incomplete sorted-subset sequencing despite large depth.

V was pared by 2 bases and J by 3 bases, with 13 bases between. Germline V lookup: CDR1 SNHLY, CDR2 FYNNEI. The CDR3 sequence is 15 residues long. All of the donors resided in Nashville, Tennessee, and each was a Caucasian adult. Regarding this clone: As yet, its antigen is unknown.

Generated by immunoSEQ multiplex PCR, the TCRdb table keeps only in-frame clones and is missing some. This repertoire shows 2.3 million or so clones, 85% to 95% found once; its top ten account for about 0.39%. This clonotype was obtained from a man in his late teens or twenties in good health. Some clones in this sample may be carry-over from other donors' samples. The chain links TRBV2 to TRBJ1-2; D is undetermined. The sample comprised naive CD4+ T cells from PBMCs. Regarding subset: CD45RA+ positively selected. CDR3 region: CASSESSKTHYGYTF. CDR3 in DNA: TGTGCCAGCAGTGAATCCAGCAAAACACACTATGGCTACACCTTC. The full variable domain, completed using reference TRBV2 and TRBJ1-2, is EPEVTQTPSHQVTQMGQEVILRCVPISNHLYFYWYRQILGQKVEFLVSFYNNEISEKSEIFDDQFSVERPDGSNFTLKIRSTKLEDSAMYFCASSESSKTHYGYTFGSGTRLTVV.